These T cell receptor beta chains were read from a single sample in a study of T cells in Graves' hyperthyroidism and ophthalmopathy. Each CDR3 protein gets one entry after TCRdb re-called the multiplex PCR reads with MiXCR. The profile shows 610,000 or so distinct CDR3 sequences, around 42% of them singletons. Sequenced input: peripheral blood or thyroid tissue (not recorded which). These receptors all stem from a woman in her late teens or twenties with Graves' hyperthyroidism. Each CDR3 is given with its conserved first and last residue.

TRBV25-1	TRBJ1-4	CASSWGGSSEKLFF
TRBV5-4	TRBJ2-5	CASSLNGGRAQETQYF
TRBV10-3	TRBJ2-2	CAISQGGLGNTGELFF
TRBV6-1	TRBJ1-3	CASSEGKTAVTSGGNTIYF
TRBV5-4	TRBJ1-1	CASSLESGAMNTEAFF
TRBV20-1	NA	CSARDRAREPDEQFF
TRBV20-1	TRBJ2-2	CSARENDNTGELFF
TRBV12-3/TRBV12-4	TRBJ1-2	CASSLRDRNYGYTF
TRBV20-1	TRBJ2-7	CSPGLAGDYEQYF
TRBV4-2	TRBJ1-4	CASSHGWATGSNEKLFF
TRBV25-1	NA	CASSDLGREDNEQYF
TRBV7-7	TRBJ1-1	CASSRGQNTEAFF
TRBV7-6	TRBJ2-6	CASSLVAGRGANVLTF
TRBV10-3	TRBJ2-1	CAIGLAGSYNEQFF
TRBV7-9	TRBJ2-5	CASSQQGVETQYF
TRBV10-3	TRBJ1-2	CAISIQGASGYTF